The 16 T cell receptor beta chains reported below all come from one sample, sequenced in a study of T-cell reconstitution after alpha-beta-depleted transplantation in children. As it was prepared, the TCRbeta library received unique molecular identifiers. TCRdb re-called the PCR reads through MiXCR, storing one row per CDR3 protein. The sample holds 60,000 or so distinct CDR3 sequences, 44% seen once. The sequences come from PBMCs, mostly from graft donor cells, collected 360 days after TCRalphabeta/CD19-depleted stem cell transplant. Receptors were obtained from a male patient younger than 18 who had a stem cell transplant for acute lymphoblastic leukemia, so the T cells may come from the graft donor.

The chain combines TRBV5-6 with TRBJ2-3; TRBD1 matches 12 bases. Germline V gene lookup returns CDR1 SGHDT and CDR2 YYEEEE. V was pared by 3 bases and J by 3 bases, with 5 bases of the junction left unmatched. The CDR3 is 16 amino acids. The CDR3 sequence is CASSSGQGAWTDTQYF. The CDR3 nucleotides read TGTGCCAGCAGCTCGGGACAGGGGGCATGGACAGATACGCAGTATTTT.

This clonotype has a handful of counts. The rearrangement uses TRBV20-1 and TRBJ1-1; 7 bases are a match to TRBD1. Per the germline V gene, CDR1 is DFQATT and CDR2 is SNEGSKA (reference sequence). The CDR3 sequence is 14 residues long. V lost 2 bases and J lost 1; bases outside the gene matches: 4. The CDR3 nucleotides are TGCAGTGCTAGATTAGGGACAGCGAACACTGAAGCTTTCTTT. This sequence encodes CSARLGTANTEAFF.

The chain uses TRBV29-1 and TRBJ2-1; D may be TRBD2 (6 bases). Germline values: CDR1 SQVTM, CDR2 ANQGSEA. V was trimmed by 7 bases and J by 7 bases, leaving 11 bases between them. There are 11 residues in the CDR3. The CDR3 DNA reads as TGCAGCGCCCCGGGAGTGAATGAGCAGTTCTTC. As protein: CSAPGVNEQFF.

Many counts were recorded for this clonotype. The gene calls are TRBV7-9 and TRBJ2-3, with TRBD2 identical over 10 bases. Per the germline V gene, CDR1 is SEHNR and CDR2 is FQNEAQ (reference sequence). The ends lost 3 bases at V and 1 base at J; junction bases unmatched: 4. The CDR3 is made up of 16 amino acids. DNA for the CDR3: TGTGCCAGCAGCTTCCTCGGACTAGCGGGCACAGATACGCAGTATTTT. This codes for CASSFLGLAGTDTQYF.

The chain combines TRBV9 with TRBJ2-3; no clear D gene. The CDR3 totals 14 residues. Germline lookup yields CDR1 SGDLS and CDR2 YYNGEE. The V and J ends lost 0 bases and 2 bases respectively, with 7 bases between them. The CDR3 loop is CASSVDLPTDTQYF. Here the CDR3 DNA reads TGTGCCAGCAGCGTAGACTTACCCACAGATACGCAGTATTTT.

The chain recombines TRBV12-3 or TRBV12-4 with TRBJ2-7; D is perhaps TRBD1 (6 bases). CDR3 length equals 14 residues. The V end was cut by 5 bases, the J end by 4 bases, with 15 bases between. Here the CDR3 reads CASSPGTSYYEQYF. The CDR3 coding sequence is TGTGCCAGCAGTCCCGGGACATCGTATTACGAGCAGTACTTC.

This chain joins TRBV7-8 and TRBJ2-3; 8 bases are a match to TRBD2. Germline values: CDR1 SGHVS, CDR2 FQNEAQ. The CDR3 contains 15 residues. Losses at the gene ends were 2 bases for V and 2 bases for J; bases not matched to a gene: 3. The CDR3 region is CASSLKRGITDTQYF. The CDR3 nucleotides are TGTGCCAGCAGCTTAAAGCGGGGGATCACAGATACGCAGTATTTT.

The V gene is TRBV20-1, the J gene TRBJ2-3; 8 nucleotides line up with TRBD2. The germline V gene has CDR1 DFQATT and CDR2 SNEGSKA (reference sequence). CDR3 length: 15 amino acids. V gave up 5 bases and J gave up 2 bases; unmatched junction bases: 9. CDR3 amino acids: CSALSGDPFTDTQYF. CDR3 nucleotides: TGCAGTGCTCTTAGCGGGGACCCATTCACAGATACGCAGTATTTT.

The gene calls are TRBV11-2 and TRBJ2-5; D gene ambiguous. Germline V gene sequence: CDR1 SGHAT, CDR2 FQNNGV. The CDR3 sequence is 13 residues long. Trimming pared 5 bases from V and 3 bases from J, leaving 10 bases between. CDR3 region: CASSDYSEETQYF. CDR3 DNA sequence: TGTGCCAGCAGCGATTACTCGGAAGAGACCCAGTACTTC.

The V gene is TRBV7-3, the J gene TRBJ2-3, with no clear D. The ends were cut back, 0 bases at V and 2 bases at J, with 9 bases in the middle. This CDR3 is 15 amino acids long. Germline assignment: CDR1 SGHTA and CDR2 FQGTGA. CDR3 sequence (DNA): TGTGCCAGCAGCTTAACGAGACGGCTCACAGATACGCAGTATTTT. Translation gives CASSLTRRLTDTQYF.

The chain employs TRBV5-5 and TRBJ2-7, with a weak D call TRBD1 (6 bases). V lost 8 bases and J 2 bases, leaving 11 bases between the germline ends. Germline assignment: CDR1 SGHKS and CDR2 YYEKEE (reference sequence). The CDR3 consists of 12 residues. CDR3 loop: CASQQGAYEQYF. The CDR3 DNA reads as TGTGCCAGTCAACAGGGAGCCTACGAGCAGTACTTC.

This clonotype was counted a few times. The chain carries TRBV5-1 and TRBJ1-4; 8 nucleotides match TRBD1. V trimming: 2 bases; J trimming: 7 bases; junction bases outside the gene matches: 4. Germline V gives CDR1 SGHRS, CDR2 YFSETQ. This CDR3 spans 14 amino acids. The CDR3 is CASSFQGASEKLFF. CDR3 bases: TGCGCCAGCAGCTTTCAGGGGGCCAGTGAAAAACTGTTTTTT.

This sequence joins TRBV27 and TRBJ2-7, with a possible D match to TRBD2 (6 bases). CDR1 is MNHEY, CDR2 SMNVEV, per germline (reference sequence). This CDR3 has 13 residues. V lost 5 bases and J lost 3, with 11 bases in between. This CDR3 reads CASSIAASYEQYF. DNA of the CDR3: TGTGCCAGCAGTATAGCGGCTAGCTACGAGCAGTACTTC.

The V gene is TRBV15, the J gene TRBJ2-2; D is unresolved. Trimming stripped 2 bases from V and 6 bases from J, with 16 bases between. This CDR3 spans 16 amino acids. Germline CDR1 reads LNHNV; CDR2 reads YYDKDF (reference sequence). The CDR3 DNA reads TGTGCCACCAGCAGATCAACCCGAGCGCTAGCCGGGGAGCTGTTTTTT. Protein sequence: CATSRSTRALAGELFF.

The chain uses TRBV7-9 and TRBJ2-7, with TRBD1 as a possible D gene (5 bases). The CDR3 spans 14 residues. V was pared by 3 bases and J by 0 bases, with 9 bases between. In germline, CDR1 is SEHNR, CDR2 FQNEAQ (reference sequence). DNA for the CDR3: TGTGCCAGCAGCTTGGGGCCCCGCTCCTACGAGCAGTACTTC. The encoded protein is CASSLGPRSYEQYF.

This clonotype was seen a few times. The chain is built from TRBV6-6 and TRBJ1-2, with 8 bases matching TRBD1. Trimming at V came to 7 bases and at J to 3 bases, leaving 4 bases not matched to a gene. CDR1 is MNHNY, CDR2 SVGAGI, per germline (reference sequence). The CDR3 extends over 13 amino acids. The CDR3 region has the DNA TGTGCCAGCACTCTGACAGGGGACTATGGCTACACCTTC. This codes for CASTLTGDYGYTF.